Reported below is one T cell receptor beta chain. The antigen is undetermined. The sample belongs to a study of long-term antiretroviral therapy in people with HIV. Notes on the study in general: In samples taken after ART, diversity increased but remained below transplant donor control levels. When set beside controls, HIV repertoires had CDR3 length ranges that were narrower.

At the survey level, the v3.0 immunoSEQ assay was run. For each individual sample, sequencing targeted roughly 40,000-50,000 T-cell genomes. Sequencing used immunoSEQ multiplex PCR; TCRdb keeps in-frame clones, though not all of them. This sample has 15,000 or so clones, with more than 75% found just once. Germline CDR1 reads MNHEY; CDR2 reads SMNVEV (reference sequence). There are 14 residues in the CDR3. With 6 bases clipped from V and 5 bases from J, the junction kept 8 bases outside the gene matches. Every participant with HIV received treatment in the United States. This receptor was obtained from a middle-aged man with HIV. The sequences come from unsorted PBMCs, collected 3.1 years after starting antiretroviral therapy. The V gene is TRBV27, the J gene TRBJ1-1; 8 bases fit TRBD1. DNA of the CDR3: TGTGCCAGCAGCTTAGACAGGGGAGGAACTGAAGCTTTCTTT. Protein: CASSLDRGGTEAFF.